These 14 T cell receptor beta chains were all obtained from the same sample, sequenced in a study of blood T cell repertoires in COVID-19. Libraries were prepared by immunoSEQ multiplex PCR; TCRdb keeps only in-frame clonotypes and omits some of them. The profile shows about 300,000 clones, under 90% of them singletons. Sample: peripheral blood. Every receptor here comes from a woman in her twenties or thirties with COVID-19, enrolled during active disease.

This chain connects TRBV24-1 to TRBJ2-1; 9 positions match TRBD2. The J segment lost 4 bases and the V segment lost 4 bases, leaving 13 bases of the junction unmatched. The CDR3 covers 18 residues. CDR1 KGHDR and CDR2 SFDVKD come from the germline V gene. CDR3 amino acids: CATSDSTASGVEYNEQFF. CDR3 sequence (DNA): TGTGCCACCAGTGACTCGACGGCTAGCGGGGTCGAATACAATGAGCAGTTCTTC.

This chain uses TRBV7-9 with TRBJ1-1, with TRBD1 as a possible D gene (6 bases). Germline V gives CDR1 SEHNR, CDR2 FQNEAQ (reference sequence). V was trimmed by 4 bases and J by 4 bases, leaving 16 bases between them. The CDR3 extends over 15 amino acids. The CDR3 DNA sequence: TGTGCCAGCAGCTCCTCAGGGGAAGTAGGCACTGAAGCTTTCTTT. Translated, it gives CASSSSGEVGTEAFF.

The rearrangement links TRBV19 to TRBJ2-3; tentatively, D is TRBD2 (5 bases). CDR3 length: 14 residues. With 1 base removed from V and 4 bases from J, the gap between germline ends came to 9 bases. Per the germline V gene, CDR1 is LNHDA and CDR2 is SQIVND (reference sequence). The CDR3 loop is CASSIVGSADTQYF. As DNA, the CDR3 is TGTGCCAGTAGTATAGTAGGTAGCGCAGATACGCAGTATTTT. The variable domain in full, completed from reference TRBV19 and TRBJ2-3, reads DGGITQSPKYLFRKEGQNVTLSCEQNLNHDAMYWYRQDPGQGLRLIYYSQIVNDFQKGDIAEGYSVSREKKESFPLTVTSAQKNPTAFYLCASSIVGSADTQYFGPGTRLTVL.

V and J are TRBV9 and TRBJ1-2; 7 bases are a match to TRBD1. Per the germline V gene, CDR1 is SGDLS and CDR2 is YYNGEE. V lost 3 bases to trimming and J lost 7 bases; unmatched junction nucleotides: 15. There are 16 residues in the CDR3. CDR3 protein: CASSGWTLTGAGGYTF. CDR3 nucleotides: TGTGCCAGCAGCGGATGGACCTTAACAGGGGCTGGTGGCTACACCTTC.

The chain links TRBV7-2 to TRBJ2-3, with D hard to call. The CDR3 contains 13 residues. Germline V gene sequence: CDR1 SGHTA, CDR2 FQGNSA. With 2 bases removed from V and 4 bases from J, the gap between germline ends came to 7 bases. The CDR3 DNA is TGTGCCAGCAGCTTAAGCCGCCCAGATACGCAGTATTTT. Translated: CASSLSRPDTQYF.

The CDR3 DNA sequence: TGTGCCAGCAGCTTTAGCACTAACTATGGCTACACCTTC. Residues: CASSFSTNYGYTF. The chain uses TRBV5-5 and TRBJ1-2; D not resolved. The germline V and J ends were trimmed by 2 bases and 0 bases, with 5 bases remaining between them. There are 13 residues in the CDR3. In germline, CDR1 is SGHKS, CDR2 YYEKEE (reference sequence).

This clone was observed at least ten times. The chain combines TRBV7-3 with TRBJ1-2; TRBD1 matches at 8 bases. Germline V gene sequence: CDR1 SGHTA, CDR2 FQGTGA. V dropped 2 bases and J dropped 7; count of bases not matched to a gene: 9. The CDR3 runs 15 residues. CDR3: CASSLSVRGRRGYTF. The CDR3 bases are TGTGCCAGCAGCTTATCCGTCAGGGGGCGGCGTGGCTACACCTTC.

The rearrangement links TRBV5-1 to TRBJ2-3, with D unresolved. Germline V gene sequence: CDR1 SGHRS, CDR2 YFSETQ. Trimming removed 1 base at V and 2 bases at J, with 8 bases between. The CDR3 runs to 14 residues. The CDR3 here is CASSLSQNTDTQYF. The CDR3 DNA reads TGCGCCAGCAGCTTGTCTCAGAACACAGATACGCAGTATTTT.

The gene calls are TRBV2 and TRBJ1-2; D might be TRBD1 (5 bases). The germline CDR1 and CDR2 sequences are SNHLY and FYNNEI. The CDR3 loop spans 12 amino acids. The V and J ends lost 5 bases and 6 bases respectively, with 10 bases between them. The CDR3 protein is CASSFARDGYTF. The DNA for the CDR3 is TGTGCCAGCAGTTTCGCCAGGGATGGCTACACCTTC.

This clone appeared once. This chain links TRBV6-6 with TRBJ2-7; possible D gene TRBD1, 6 bases. CDR3 length: 14 residues. Trimming cost V 6 bases and J 3 bases, with 15 bases left between them. Germline V gives CDR1 MNHNY, CDR2 SVGAGI (reference sequence). CDR3 in amino acids: CASSPRDTYYEQYF. The CDR3 DNA reads as TGTGCCAGCAGCCCCCGGGACACGTACTACGAGCAGTACTTC.

The chain carries TRBV7-2 and TRBJ2-1; 7 nucleotides match TRBD2. Trimming took 6 bases from V and 13 from J; bases not matched to a gene: 15. This CDR3 contains 14 residues. Germline-derived CDR1 and CDR2 are SGHTA and FQGNSA. The CDR3 is CASSLTQRDYHQFF. CDR3 DNA sequence: TGTGCCAGCAGTCTGACGCAGAGGGACTACCATCAGTTCTTC.

This clone was observed a few times. The chain has TRBV6-5 and TRBJ1-5, with 7 positions matching TRBD1. Germline CDR1 reads MNHEY; CDR2 reads SVGAGI. J gave up 7 bases and V 6 bases, and 9 bases lay outside the gene matches. The CDR3 runs to 14 residues. CDR3 protein: CASRLDRSEQPQHF. DNA of the CDR3: TGTGCCAGCAGGCTGGACAGGTCTGAGCAGCCCCAGCATTTT.

The chain links TRBV2 to TRBJ2-3; TRBD2 matches 9 bases. The CDR3 runs to 15 residues. V was clipped by 3 bases and J by 6 bases; unmatched bases: 7. Germline V gene sequence: CDR1 SNHLY, CDR2 FYNNEI. CDR3 in DNA: TGTGCCAGCAGTGATGGGCGGGGGGGCTCTGATACGCAGTATTTT. Translation gives CASSDGRGGSDTQYF.

The genes are TRBV7-2 and TRBJ1-2, with D unresolved. Germline lookup yields CDR1 SGHTA and CDR2 FQGNSA. CDR3 length equals 14 residues. V lost 0 bases and J lost 4, with 9 bases in between. The CDR3 DNA is TGTGCCAGCAGCTTAGCGTCAGAGGTCTATGGCTACACCTTC. Translating gives CASSLASEVYGYTF.